This T cell receptor beta chain was profiled in a study of T cell repertoires in cytomegalovirus infection. On the study more broadly: Carrying CMV and the relevant HLA type showed in public TCR beta signatures. Overall study findings and caveats: Based on cumulative public TCR beta family frequency, carriers of CMV plus the relevant HLA were identified. Dominant in the ex vivo response were TCR beta clonotypes restricted by HLA-C and specific for CMV.

With regard to this clonotype: Its antigen is currently unknown.

TCRdb independently ran MiXCR on the reads; one entry per CDR3 protein. The table has 400,000 or so distinct CDR3 sequences, roughly 30% seen once; the top ten hold roughly an eighth. Germline CDR1 is LGHDT and CDR2 is YNNKEL (reference sequence). The CDR3 runs 20 residues. Trimming stripped 0 bases from V and 0 bases from J, with 18 bases between. The TCR sequence derives from a human donor in good health (CMV status not recorded). Some clones in this sample may be carry-over from other donors' samples. This chain connects TRBV3-1 to TRBJ2-6, with D maybe TRBD1 (6 bases). Sequencing input: PBMCs. CDR3 amino acids: CASSQEVGAGTLSGANVLTF. The CDR3 bases are TGTGCCAGCAGCCAAGAGGTGGGGGCAGGGACACTCTCTGGGGCCAACGTCCTGACTTTC.